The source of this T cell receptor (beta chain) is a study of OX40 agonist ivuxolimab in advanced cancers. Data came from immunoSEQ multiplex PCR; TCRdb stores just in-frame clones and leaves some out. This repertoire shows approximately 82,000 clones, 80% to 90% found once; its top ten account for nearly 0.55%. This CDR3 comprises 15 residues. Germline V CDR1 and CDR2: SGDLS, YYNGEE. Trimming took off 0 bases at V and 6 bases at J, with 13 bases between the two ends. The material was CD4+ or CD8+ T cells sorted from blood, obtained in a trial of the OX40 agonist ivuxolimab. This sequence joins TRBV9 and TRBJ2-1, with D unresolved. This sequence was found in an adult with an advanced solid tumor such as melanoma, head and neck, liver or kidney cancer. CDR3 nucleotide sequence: TGTGCCAGCAGCGTAGGGGTAGGATTGATCAATGAGCAGTTCTTC. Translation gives CASSVGVGLINEQFF.